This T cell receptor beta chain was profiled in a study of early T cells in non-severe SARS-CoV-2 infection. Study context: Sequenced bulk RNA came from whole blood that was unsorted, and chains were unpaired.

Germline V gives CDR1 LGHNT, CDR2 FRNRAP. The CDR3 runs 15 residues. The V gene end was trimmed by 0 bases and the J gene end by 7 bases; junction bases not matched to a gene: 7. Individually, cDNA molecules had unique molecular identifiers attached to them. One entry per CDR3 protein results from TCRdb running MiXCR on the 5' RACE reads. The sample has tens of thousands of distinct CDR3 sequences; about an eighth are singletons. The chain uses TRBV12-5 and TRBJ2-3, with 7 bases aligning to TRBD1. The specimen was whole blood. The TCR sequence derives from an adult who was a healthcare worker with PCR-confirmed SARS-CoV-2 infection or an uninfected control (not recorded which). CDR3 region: CASGLVRTGTYTQYF. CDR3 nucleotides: TGTGCTAGTGGTTTGGTAAGGACAGGTACCTATACGCAGTATTTT.